This TCR beta chain was retrieved from a study of blood T cells in healthy people across ages. Notes on the study in general: PBMCs left unsorted prevented a conclusive naive versus antigen-experienced comparison.

Concerning this clonotype: Its antigen is unidentified.

Alongside a J-beta primer mix, a sample-barcoded 5' primer served in a second PCR lasting roughly 6 to 12 cycles. MiXCR, applied by TCRdb to the 5' RACE reads, yields one record per CDR3 protein. The profile shows more than 750,000 distinct CDR3 sequences, almost 30% of them singletons. The CDR3 has 13 residues. Per the germline V gene, CDR1 is DFQATT and CDR2 is SNEGSKA (reference sequence). The ends lost 6 bases at V and 4 bases at J; junction bases unmatched: 4. The data also belong to a second study, concerning T cells of mothers and their children. That paper states: Nine systemically healthy Caucasian donors: three mothers, six children.

This clonotype was obtained from a woman aged 40-49 years in good health. Sequencing was done on a sample of blood. This chain uses TRBV20-1 with TRBJ1-4, with 8 bases fitting TRBD1. DNA for the CDR3: TGCAGTGCCCCGACAGGGGTTAATGAAAAACTGTTTTTT. This codes for CSAPTGVNEKLFF.